What follows describes a single T cell receptor (beta chain). The antigen remains unidentified. 13 Jbeta primers and 60 Vbeta primers were used for the PCR. Sequencing used immunoSEQ multiplex PCR; TCRdb keeps in-frame clones, though not all of them. The table records some 110,000 clones, 70% to 80% of them present only once. The V gene's germline CDR1 is SGHRS and CDR2 YFSETQ. The CDR3 runs 16 residues. The V end was cut by 1 base, the J end by 8 bases, with 18 bases between. These data belong to a study of cytomegalovirus exposure and HLA in healthy donors. Study-level findings and limits: Sequencing probably produced one cluster of sequence variants that were highly shared.

This TCR was sampled from a man between 45 and 60 years old in good health and CMV-seropositive. The specimen was PBMCs. The chain is built from TRBV5-1 and TRBJ1-4; tentative D call: TRBD1 (6 bases). The CDR3, as DNA: TGCGCCAGCAGCTTGATTCGCGGGGGCCAGGGAGAAAAACTGTTTTTT. This encodes CASSLIRGGQGEKLFF.